This T cell receptor (beta chain) comes out of a study of cytomegalovirus exposure and HLA in healthy donors. Study observations and caveats: Cytomegalovirus-associated status was assigned to some 160 TCR beta chains. Generally TCR sequences proved uncommon, though certain public TCRs appeared in numerous donors. With high specificity and sensitivity, the classifier reportedly diagnosed cytomegalovirus status.

Produced via immunoSEQ multiplex PCR; TCRdb's table is partial and in-frame only. The repertoire holds around 130,000 clones, with under 90% as singletons. Donors came from a validation cohort of 90 to 150 subjects, distinct from the first 666-subject cohort. To note about this clone: Its antigen is as yet unknown.

The V gene lost 0 bases and the J gene lost 2 bases, with 14 bases spanning the gap. The CDR3 length is 17 residues. Germline V CDR1 and CDR2: KGHSH, LQKENI. Material: PBMCs. The source of this sequence is a young man in good health and CMV-seronegative. V and J are TRBV18 and TRBJ1-3; possible D gene TRBD1, 6 bases. The CDR3 loop is CASSPPAGVGPGNTIYF. The CDR3 region has the DNA TGTGCCAGCTCACCACCAGCAGGGGTAGGACCTGGAAACACCATATATTTT.